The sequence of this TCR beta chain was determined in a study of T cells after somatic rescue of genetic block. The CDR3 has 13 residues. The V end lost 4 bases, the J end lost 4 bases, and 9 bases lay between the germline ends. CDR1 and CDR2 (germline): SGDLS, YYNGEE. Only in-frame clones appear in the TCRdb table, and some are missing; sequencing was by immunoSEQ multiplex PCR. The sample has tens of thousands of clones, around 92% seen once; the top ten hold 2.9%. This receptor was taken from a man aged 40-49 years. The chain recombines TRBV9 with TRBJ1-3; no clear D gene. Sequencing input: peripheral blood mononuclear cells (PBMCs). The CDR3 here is CASSQFGGNTIYF. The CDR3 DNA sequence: TGTGCCAGCAGCCAGTTTGGAGGAAACACCATATATTTT.